The present entry profiles one T cell receptor (beta chain) with its context. The data stem from a study of blood T cell repertoires in COVID-19. Original analysis: Reference gene primer amplification gave nucleated cell count estimates. Sequencing used immunoSEQ multiplex PCR; TCRdb keeps in-frame clones, though not all of them. V and J calls and clone size are copied from that table; D and trimming were computed from the DNA. The sample has more than 150,000 clones; approximately 84% are singletons. The CDR3 contains 15 residues. J lost 2 bases, V lost 4 bases, and 7 bases had no gene match. Germline loops: CDR1 SGHNT, CDR2 YYREEE (reference sequence).

The genes are TRBV5-4 and TRBJ2-7, with TRBD1 identical over 9 bases. Sequencing was performed on peripheral blood. This clonotype was sampled from a human donor in a cohort sampled during active COVID-19. CDR3: CASSRTGADPYEQYF. The CDR3 nucleotides are TGTGCCAGCAGCCGGACAGGGGCGGACCCCTACGAGCAGTACTTC.